This T cell receptor beta chain was sequenced for a study of regulatory T cells in long-lasting Graves disease. The wider study: Disease was considered persistent Graves' disease after over 5 years of antithyroid drugs (with positive TSH receptor antibodies).

This clonotype was seen a few times. Its antigen is still unknown. Arm-PCR of CDR3 regions with iRepertoire HTBI primers generated TCR beta libraries. TCRdb ran MiXCR on the multiplex PCR reads and lists one entry per CDR3 protein. Found here are approximately 690,000 distinct CDR3 sequences, approximately 29% of them singletons; the top ten hold roughly 40%. Time point given: persistent/refractory GD, antithyroid drugs over 5 years with positive TRAb. Making the TCR library involved RNA that had been extracted from PBMCs. Patients of an endocrinology department in Xi'an, China, were included. The study's findings and limits: Sampling was limited to peripheral blood rather than thyroid tissue. Persistent patients shared more public clonotypes (2,741) than new patients (approximately 1,000).

The specimen was peripheral blood mononuclear cells (PBMCs), collected when the disease was refractory, from a patient treated with antithyroid drugs. This TCR derives from a female donor with Graves disease.

The CDR3, as DNA: TGTGCCAGCAGCCCCCAAGGCAGAGCTAACTATGGCTACACCTTC. It codes for CASSPQGRANYGYTF. This chain connects TRBV3-1 to TRBJ1-2; D gene uncertain. Germline assignment: CDR1 LGHDT and CDR2 YNNKEL (reference sequence). V was clipped by 4 bases and J by 0 bases, with 12 bases between them. The CDR3 sequence is 15 residues long.